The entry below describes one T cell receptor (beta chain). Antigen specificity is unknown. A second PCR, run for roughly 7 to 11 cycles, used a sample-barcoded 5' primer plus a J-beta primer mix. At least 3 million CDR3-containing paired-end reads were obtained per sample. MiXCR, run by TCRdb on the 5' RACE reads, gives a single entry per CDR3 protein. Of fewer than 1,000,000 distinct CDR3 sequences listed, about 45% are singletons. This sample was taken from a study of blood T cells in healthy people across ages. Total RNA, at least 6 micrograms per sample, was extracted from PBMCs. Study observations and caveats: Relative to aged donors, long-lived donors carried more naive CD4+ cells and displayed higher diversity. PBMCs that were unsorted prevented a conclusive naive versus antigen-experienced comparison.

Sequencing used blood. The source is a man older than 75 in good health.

DNA for the CDR3: TGCGCCAGCAGCCAAGACTACCGTTCGGCCAAAAACATTCAGTACTTC. This codes for CASSQDYRSAKNIQYF. This chain joins TRBV4-1 and TRBJ2-4; D uncertain. Germline assignment: CDR1 MGHRA and CDR2 YSYEKL. The length of the CDR3 is 16 residues. Trimming left V 0 bases short and J 1 base short, with 10 bases between.